The clone carrying this T cell receptor (beta chain) came up once. Trimming cost V 3 bases and J 0 bases, with 13 bases left between them. The germline CDR1 and CDR2 sequences are SGHRS and YFSETQ. This CDR3 contains 16 residues. Produced via immunoSEQ multiplex PCR; TCRdb's table is partial and in-frame only. The data hold around 140,000 clones, with around 92% observed a single time. The sample belongs to a study of control samples from healthy donors and cancer patients. The rearrangement joins TRBV5-1 to TRBJ2-1; D is unclear. Sequenced sample: blood. The source is a woman aged 45 to 65 in good health. The CDR3 reads CASSWGSESSYNEQFF. As DNA, the CDR3 is TGCGCCAGCAGCTGGGGAAGCGAGAGCTCCTACAATGAGCAGTTCTTC.